This TCR beta chain was captured by sequencing in a study of OX40 agonist ivuxolimab in advanced cancers. Sequencing was performed with immunoSEQ multiplex PCR; in TCRdb, only in-frame clones are kept and a portion is missing. The table has roughly 53,000 clones, 79% seen once. The CDR3 sequence is 16 residues long. CDR1 and CDR2 (germline): SGDLS, YYNGEE. Trimming took 4 bases from V and 6 from J; bases not matched to a gene: 12. This clone was detected only once. The chain uses TRBV9 and TRBJ1-5; 8 bases fit TRBD1. Sequencing used CD4+ or CD8+ T cells sorted from blood, obtained in a trial of the OX40 agonist ivuxolimab. This clonotype was obtained from an adult with an advanced solid tumor such as melanoma, head and neck, liver or kidney cancer. The CDR3 loop reads CASSLSDRAGPQPQHF. The DNA of the CDR3 is TGTGCCAGCAGCCTCTCGGACAGGGCAGGGCCTCAGCCCCAGCATTTT.